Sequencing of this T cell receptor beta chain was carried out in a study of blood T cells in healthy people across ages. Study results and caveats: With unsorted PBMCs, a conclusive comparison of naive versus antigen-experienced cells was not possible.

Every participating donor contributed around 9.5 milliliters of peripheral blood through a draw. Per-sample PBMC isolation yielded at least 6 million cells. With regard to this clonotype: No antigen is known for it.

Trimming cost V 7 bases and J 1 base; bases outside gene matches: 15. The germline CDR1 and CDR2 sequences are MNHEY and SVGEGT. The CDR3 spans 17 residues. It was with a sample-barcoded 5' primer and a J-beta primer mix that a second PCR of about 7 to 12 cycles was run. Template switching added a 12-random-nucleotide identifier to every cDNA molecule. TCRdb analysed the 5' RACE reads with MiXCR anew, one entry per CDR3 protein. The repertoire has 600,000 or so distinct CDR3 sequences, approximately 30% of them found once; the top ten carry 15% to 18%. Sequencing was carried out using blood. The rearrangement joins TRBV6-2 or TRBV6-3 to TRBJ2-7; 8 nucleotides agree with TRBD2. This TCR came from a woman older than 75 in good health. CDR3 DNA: TGTGCCAGCAATGGGGTCGTTGCTAGCGGGCGATCCTACGAGCAGTACTTC. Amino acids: CASNGVVASGRSYEQYF.